The next 9 T cell receptor beta chains were all read from a single sample in a study of blood T cell repertoires in COVID-19. The repertoire was sequenced with immunoSEQ multiplex PCR; TCRdb's copy has only in-frame clones and lacks some. The sample consists of some 240,000 clones, around 87% of them appearing once. Sequencing was carried out using peripheral blood. These receptors all come from a man in his sixties who had recovered from COVID-19.

This chain joins TRBV7-9 and TRBJ2-5, with TRBD2 as a possible D gene (7 bases). Trimming cost V 5 bases and J 6 bases, with 16 bases left between them. Germline V gene sequence: CDR1 SEHNR, CDR2 FQNEAQ (reference sequence). The CDR3 sequence is 14 residues long. For the CDR3, the DNA is TGTGCCAGCAGCCTCTGGGGGGGGACACAGACCCAGTACTTC. This encodes CASSLWGGTQTQYF.

This clone was counted a single time. The chain combines TRBV5-5 with TRBJ1-2; 9 positions match TRBD1. This CDR3 spans 15 amino acids. Germline CDR1 is SGHKS and CDR2 is YYEKEE (reference sequence). V lost 5 bases and J lost 5; bases outside the gene matches: 10. In DNA form, the CDR3 reads TGTGCCAGCAGTTACCCGGGACAGGGTTTTTATGGCTACACCTTC. It yields the protein CASSYPGQGFYGYTF.

The rearrangement uses TRBV19 and TRBJ1-4; TRBD1 aligns across 7 bases. The germline V gene has CDR1 LNHDA and CDR2 SQIVND (reference sequence). The CDR3 contains 15 residues. V shed 6 bases, J shed 3 bases, and the junction held 7 bases outside the gene matches. CDR3 in amino acids: CASRLRQGANEKLFF. CDR3 coding DNA: TGTGCCAGTAGACTACGACAGGGCGCTAATGAAAAACTGTTTTTT.

This clone occurred once. In DNA, the CDR3 is TGTGCCAGCAGCCGTGGACAGGGGAACACTGAAGCTTTCTTT. This translates into CASSRGQGNTEAFF. The genes are TRBV7-9 and TRBJ1-1, with 8 nucleotides matching TRBD1. The CDR3 contains 14 residues. With V trimmed by 5 bases and J by 1 base, 3 bases remained unmatched. Germline lookup yields CDR1 SEHNR and CDR2 FQNEAQ (reference sequence).

The chain joins TRBV6-6 to TRBJ2-7; D unclear. CDR3 length equals 13 residues. The germline gives CDR1 MNHNY, CDR2 SVGAGI (reference sequence). V was pared by 2 bases and J by 3 bases, with 8 bases between. CDR3 sequence: CASSYHRFYEQYV. The CDR3 nucleotides read TGTGCCAGCAGTTACCACCGGTTCTACGAGCAGTACGTC.

In its sample, this clone was seen many times. The J gene is TRBJ2-4, the V gene TRBV7-2, with 9 positions matching TRBD1. Per the germline V gene, CDR1 is SGHTA and CDR2 is FQGNSA. Trimming removed 4 bases from V and 2 bases from J; junction bases left unmatched: 9. This CDR3 is built from 17 residues. The CDR3 nucleotides read TGTGCCAGCAGCTCTCGCGGACAGGGGAGGACCAAAAACATTCAGTACTTC. Protein: CASSSRGQGRTKNIQYF.

The chain employs TRBV19 and TRBJ2-5; the match to TRBD2 covers 13 bases. The CDR3 is 16 amino acids. Germline CDR1 LNHDA, CDR2 SQIVND (reference sequence). V lost 4 bases to trimming and J lost 1 base; unmatched junction nucleotides: 3. The CDR3 coding sequence is TGTGCCAGTAGTACCCGACTAGCGGGGGGCCAAGAGACCCAGTACTTC. Protein: CASSTRLAGGQETQYF.

The chain is built from TRBV11-2 and TRBJ1-1, with a possible D match to TRBD1 (5 bases). This CDR3 comprises 15 residues. CDR1 is SGHAT and CDR2 is FQNNGV in the germline V gene. V dropped 5 bases and J dropped 4 bases, with 17 bases sitting between them. CDR3 coding DNA: TGTGCCAGCAGCCCCGGGCGGGGGAGCTTCACTGAAGCTTTCTTT. It yields the protein CASSPGRGSFTEAFF.

The chain employs TRBV5-4 and TRBJ2-5; D possibly corresponds to TRBD1 (5 bases). The CDR3 spans 16 residues. Germline loops: CDR1 SGHNT, CDR2 YYREEE (reference sequence). Trimming pared 4 bases from V and 3 bases from J, leaving 19 bases between. The CDR3 region has the DNA TGTGCCAGCAGCCCCCCAGGGCAACAGGCTAAAGAGACCCAGTACTTC. Its protein product is CASSPPGQQAKETQYF.